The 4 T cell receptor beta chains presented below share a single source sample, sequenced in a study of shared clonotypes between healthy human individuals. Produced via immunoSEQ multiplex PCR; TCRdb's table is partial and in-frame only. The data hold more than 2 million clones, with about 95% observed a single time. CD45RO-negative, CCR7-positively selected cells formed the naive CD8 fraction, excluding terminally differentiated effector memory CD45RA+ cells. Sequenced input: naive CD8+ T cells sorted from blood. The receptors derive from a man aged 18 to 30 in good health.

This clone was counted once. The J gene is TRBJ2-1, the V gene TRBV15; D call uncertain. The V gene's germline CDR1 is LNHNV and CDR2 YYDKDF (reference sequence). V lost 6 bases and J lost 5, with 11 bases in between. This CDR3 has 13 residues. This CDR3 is CATSSGAHNEQFF. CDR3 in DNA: TGTGCCACCAGTTCCGGCGCCCACAATGAGCAGTTCTTC.

CDR3 residues: CASSQEDTTPYEQYF. CDR3 coding DNA: TGCGCCAGCAGCCAAGAGGACACCACACCCTACGAGCAGTACTTC. The chain employs TRBV4-1 and TRBJ2-7; D may be TRBD1 (5 bases). V was pared by 0 bases and J by 2 bases, with 11 bases between. CDR3 length: 15 amino acids. CDR1 and CDR2 (germline): MGHRA, YSYEKL.

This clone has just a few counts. The CDR3 protein is CASRRGQASYEQYF. CDR3 DNA: TGTGCCAGCAGGAGGGGACAGGCGTCCTACGAGCAGTACTTC. The V gene is TRBV27, the J gene TRBJ2-7, with 8 bases that match TRBD1. The CDR3 extends over 14 amino acids. Germline CDR1 MNHEY, CDR2 SMNVEV (reference sequence). With 6 bases clipped from V and 1 base from J, the junction kept 5 bases outside the gene matches.

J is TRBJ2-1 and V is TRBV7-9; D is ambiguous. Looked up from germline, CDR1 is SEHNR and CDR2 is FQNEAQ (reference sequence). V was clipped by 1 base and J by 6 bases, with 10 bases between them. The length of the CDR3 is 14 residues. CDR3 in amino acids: CASSLERLGNEQFF. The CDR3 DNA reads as TGTGCCAGCAGCTTAGAACGGTTGGGCAATGAGCAGTTCTTC.